Below, one T cell receptor beta chain is given with its context. Its antigen is unidentified. This CDR3 is 13 amino acids long. The V gene lost 2 bases and the J gene lost 1 base, with 8 bases spanning the gap. Germline V gives CDR1 SQVTM, CDR2 ANQGSEA. The naive CD8 fraction comprised CD45RO-negative cells positively selected for CCR7 and excluded terminally differentiated effector memory CD45RA+ cells. The entry originates in a study of shared clonotypes between healthy human individuals. Study findings and constraints: Depth was large, yet rarefaction showed that sorted-subset sequencing was incomplete.

The authors distributed each subset's genomic DNA evenly over several immunoSEQ plates. The data were produced by immunoSEQ multiplex PCR, yet TCRdb's version contains in-frame clones alone and is incomplete. The sample yields hundreds of thousands of clones, about 98% seen once. Sequenced: naive CD8+ T cells sorted from blood. The receptor comes from a man aged 25 to 45 in good health. The rearrangement uses TRBV29-1 and TRBJ1-1; a weak D match, TRBD1 (5 bases). The CDR3 loop reads CSVESTGNTEAFF. The CDR3 DNA reads as TGCAGCGTTGAAAGCACAGGGAACACTGAAGCTTTCTTT. The full variable domain, rest sourced from reference TRBV29-1 and TRBJ1-1, is SAVISQKPSRDICQRGTSLTIQCQVDSQVTMMFWYRQQPGQSLTLIATANQGSEATYESGFVIDKFPISRPNLTFSTLTVSNMSPEDSSIYLCSVESTGNTEAFFGQGTRLTVV.